This TCR beta chain originates from a study of cytomegalovirus exposure and HLA in healthy donors. The germline gives CDR1 LGHNA, CDR2 YNFKEQ. V gave up 0 bases and J gave up 1 base, with 9 bases separating them. The CDR3 length is 15 residues. As to this clone: Its antigen is not known.

Study-wide findings and caveats: Rates of TCR association differed by HLA locus in a later analysis, with DRB1 highest and HLA-C lowest.

The primer mix had 60 Vbeta and 13 Jbeta primers. Sequencing used immunoSEQ multiplex PCR; TCRdb keeps in-frame clones, though not all of them. The sample lists 150,000 to 170,000 clones, nearly 80% occurring once. The receptor comes from a man under 40 in good health and CMV-seropositive. Sequencing used PBMCs. The chain is built from TRBV4-2 and TRBJ1-1; D not certain. The CDR3 sequence is CASSQDRNSNTEAFF. The DNA for the CDR3 is TGTGCCAGCAGCCAAGACAGGAACTCGAACACTGAAGCTTTCTTT.